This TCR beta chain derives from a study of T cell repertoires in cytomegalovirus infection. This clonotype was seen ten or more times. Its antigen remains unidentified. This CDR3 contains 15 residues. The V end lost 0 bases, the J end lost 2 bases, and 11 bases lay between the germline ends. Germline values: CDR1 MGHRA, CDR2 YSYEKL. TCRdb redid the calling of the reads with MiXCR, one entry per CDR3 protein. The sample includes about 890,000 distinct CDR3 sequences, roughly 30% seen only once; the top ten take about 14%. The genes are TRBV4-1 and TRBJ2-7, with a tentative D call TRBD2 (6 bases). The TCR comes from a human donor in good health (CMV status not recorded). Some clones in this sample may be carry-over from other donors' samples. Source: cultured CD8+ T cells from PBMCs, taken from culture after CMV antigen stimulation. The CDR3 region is CASSQDPGAPYEQYF. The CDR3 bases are TGCGCCAGCAGCCAAGATCCGGGAGCCCCCTACGAGCAGTACTTC.